This T cell receptor (beta chain) was sequenced for a study of CD8+ T cells in alopecia areata. Study at large: C3H/HeJ donors aged roughly 6-13 months with spontaneous alopecia supplied skin grafted onto roughly 6-10-week-old female C3H/HeJ mice.

Combined cutaneous lymph node cells underwent sorting by CD4, CD8alpha, NKG2D, NKG2ACE and additional markers. Germline V lookup: CDR1 NSHNY, CDR2 SYGAGN. The V end was cut by 7 bases, the J end by 0 bases, with 7 bases between. The CDR3 is made up of 13 amino acids. Sequencing relied on a cDNA template that was reverse transcribed from extracted RNA. The assay was immunoSEQ multiplex PCR, and TCRdb's table has in-frame clones only and misses some. The specimen gives 200,000 to 300,000 clones without singletons; the ten biggest hold about 1.2%. Many counts were recorded for this clone. Its antigen is unidentified. Genes here carry mouse names. Sequencing ends 4 residues short of the CDR3 end; the germline J gene provides the rest. Study observations and caveats: Normal scalp had lower clonality than lesional scalp, with alopecia totalis/universalis lesions showing this most strongly. Patients showed less clear TCR sequence sharing than mice, possibly partly because of HLA diversity. Sequencing of scalp tissue also captures the resident alphabeta T cells of normal skin.

J is TRBJ2-2 and V is TRBV13-1, with unresolved D. This TCR was sampled from a C3H/HeJ mouse with alopecia areata. The strain's MHC haplotype is H2-k. The source material was CD4+ T cells sorted from a lymph node. Partial CDR3 DNA: TGTGCCAGCGCACCAGCAAACACCGGG. Translating gives CASAPANTG. The whole CDR3 protein is CASAPANTGQLYF.